This TCR beta chain was profiled in a study of cytomegalovirus exposure and HLA in healthy donors. Study conclusions and caveats: TCR beta chain V- and J-gene trimming was linked, in a later analysis, to a missense variant in DCLRE1C.

Vbeta (60) and Jbeta (13) primers were used in the PCR. Profiling relied on immunoSEQ multiplex PCR, and the TCRdb table lists in-frame clones only, not all of them. The sample includes roughly 180,000 clones, 70% to 85% of them seen just once. The sample holds one count of this clone. Its antigen is as yet unknown. The sequencing input was PBMCs. The TCR originated in a woman aged 55-69 years in good health and CMV-seropositive.

The CDR3 nucleotides read TGTGCCAGCAGCGCCCCTGGAGACAGGGGCCGGAGAAATGAGCAGTTCTTC. It is translated as CASSAPGDRGRRNEQFF. The gene calls are TRBV9 and TRBJ2-1; 8 bases map to TRBD1. CDR1 is SGDLS and CDR2 is YYNGEE in the germline V gene. Trimming took 3 bases from V and 7 from J; bases not matched to a gene: 15. There are 17 residues in the CDR3. The full variable domain, with the rest looked up from reference TRBV9 and TRBJ2-1, is DSGVTQTPKHLITATGQRVTLRCSPRSGDLSVYWYQQSLDQGLQFLIQYYNGEERAKGNILERFSAQQFPDLHSELNLSSLELGDSALYFCASSAPGDRGRRNEQFFGPGTRLTVL.